The subject of this entry is one T cell receptor (beta chain). Its antigen is as yet unknown. The germline V gene has CDR1 MNHNS and CDR2 SASEGT. The CDR3 spans 13 residues. Between the trimmed V and J ends, which lost 8 bases and 5 bases, there was a span of 10 bases. Assay: immunoSEQ multiplex PCR; the TCRdb copy retains only in-frame clones and omits some. Of 75,000 to 100,000 clones in the sample, about nine tenths were seen once. The sample originates from a study of graft-versus-host responses after intestinal transplantation. Study results and caveats: Analysis identified GvH clones in recipient marrow, with some appearing first in ileum or blood.

This sample comprised unstimulated CD4+ T cells sorted from spleen or lymph node cells, obtained before transplant. The chain has TRBV6-1 and TRBJ1-6; tentative D call: TRBD1 (5 bases). The TCR was taken from a human donor who was the organ donor for an intestinal transplant. The CDR3, as DNA: TGTGCCAGCGGGAGGGGTGATAATTCACCCCTCCACTTT. Amino acid sequence: CASGRGDNSPLHF.